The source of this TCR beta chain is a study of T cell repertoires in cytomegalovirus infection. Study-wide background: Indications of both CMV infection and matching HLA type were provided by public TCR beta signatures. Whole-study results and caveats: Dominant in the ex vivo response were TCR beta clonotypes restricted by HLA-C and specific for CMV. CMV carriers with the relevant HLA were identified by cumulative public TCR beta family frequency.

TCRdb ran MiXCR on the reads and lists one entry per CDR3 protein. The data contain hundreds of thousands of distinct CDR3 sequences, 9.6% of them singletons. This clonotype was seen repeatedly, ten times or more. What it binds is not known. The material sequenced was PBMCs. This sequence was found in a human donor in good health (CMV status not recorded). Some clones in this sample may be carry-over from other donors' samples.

The CDR3 bases are TGTGCCAGCAGCCCAAAGGGGGACAGGATCTTCAATCAGCCCCAGCATTTT. This codes for CASSPKGDRIFNQPQHF. V gene TRBV7-2 combines with J gene TRBJ1-5, with 8 nucleotides matching TRBD1. CDR3 length equals 17 residues. Germline-derived CDR1 and CDR2 are SGHTA and FQGNSA. With V trimmed by 5 bases and J by 3 bases, 12 bases remained unmatched.